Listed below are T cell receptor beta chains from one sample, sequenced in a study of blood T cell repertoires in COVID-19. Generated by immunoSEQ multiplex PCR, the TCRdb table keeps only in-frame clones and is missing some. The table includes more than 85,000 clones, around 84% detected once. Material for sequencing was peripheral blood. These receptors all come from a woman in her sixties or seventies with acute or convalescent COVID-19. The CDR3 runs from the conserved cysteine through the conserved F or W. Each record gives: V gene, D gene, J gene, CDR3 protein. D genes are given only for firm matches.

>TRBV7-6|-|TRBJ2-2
CASSLAELVVTGELFF
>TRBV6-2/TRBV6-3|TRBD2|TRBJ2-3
CASSTGLAVDTQYF
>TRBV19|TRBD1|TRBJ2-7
CASRPRDSSYEQYF
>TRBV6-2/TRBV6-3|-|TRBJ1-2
CASSYGGQANYGYTF
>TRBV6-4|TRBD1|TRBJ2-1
CASSAAGTGSGDEQFF
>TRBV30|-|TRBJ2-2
CAWRATVRVGELFF
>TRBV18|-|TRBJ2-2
CASSQLAGTGELFF
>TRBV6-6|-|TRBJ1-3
CASSRPRGISGNTIYF
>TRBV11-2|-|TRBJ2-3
CASSLDHGDTQYF
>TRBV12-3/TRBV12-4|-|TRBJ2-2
CASGVWESGELFF
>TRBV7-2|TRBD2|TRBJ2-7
CASSLLAGGYEQYF
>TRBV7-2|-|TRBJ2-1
CASSLASDNEQFF
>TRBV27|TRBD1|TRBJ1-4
CASSPSGGLNEKLFF
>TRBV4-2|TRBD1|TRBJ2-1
CASSVRSQGDEQFF
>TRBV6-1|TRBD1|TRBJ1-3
CASSDRGIGNTIYF
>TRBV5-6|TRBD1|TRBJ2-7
CASSLTTGTGTYEQYF
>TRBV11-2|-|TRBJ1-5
CASSFGGQPQHF
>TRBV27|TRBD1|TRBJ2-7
CASSSFLDRGSYEQYF
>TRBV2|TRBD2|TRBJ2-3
CASSAPGVLAGVTDTQYF
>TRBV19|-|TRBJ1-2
CASSSGRTGSGYTF
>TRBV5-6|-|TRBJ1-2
CASSRLGPTYGYTF
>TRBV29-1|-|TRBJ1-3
CSVVGHAGGTIYF
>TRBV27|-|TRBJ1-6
CASRYGQFGSTLHF
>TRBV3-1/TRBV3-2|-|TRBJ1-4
CASSQGVFGEKLFF
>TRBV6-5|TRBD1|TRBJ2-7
CASSRGTGYGDEQYF
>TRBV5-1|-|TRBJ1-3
CASSLGPGGAGNTIYF
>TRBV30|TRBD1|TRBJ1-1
CAWSWTGIEAFF
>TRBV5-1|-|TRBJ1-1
CASSHLRENTEAFF
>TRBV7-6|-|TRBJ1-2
CASSLGLGRTNYGYTF
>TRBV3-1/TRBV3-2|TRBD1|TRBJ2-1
CASSRRDRGPIYNEQFF
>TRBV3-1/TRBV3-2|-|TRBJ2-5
CASSYEETQYF
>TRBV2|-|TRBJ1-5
CASTKDRNNQPQHF
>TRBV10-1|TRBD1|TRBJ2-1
CASRGDSYNEQFF
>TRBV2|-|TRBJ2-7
CASSQYRDSPEQYF
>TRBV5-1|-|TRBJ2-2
CASSPTGSTGELFF
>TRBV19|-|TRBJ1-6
CASSPRTDSPLHF
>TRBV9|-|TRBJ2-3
CASSVPSGSGTDTQYF
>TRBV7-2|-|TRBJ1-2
CASSPEAGNYGYTF
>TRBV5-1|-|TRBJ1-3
CASSPTPGASGNTIYF
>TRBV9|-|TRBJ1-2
CAHPGVYGYTF
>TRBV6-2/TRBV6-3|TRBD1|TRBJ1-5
CASSNDRDQPQHF
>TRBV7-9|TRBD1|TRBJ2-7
CASSLDRGKQYF
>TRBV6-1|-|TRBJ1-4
CASSERIRAANEKLFF
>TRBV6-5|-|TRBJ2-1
CASHRERSSYNEQFF
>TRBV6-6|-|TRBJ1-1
CASSQGLTVNTEAFF
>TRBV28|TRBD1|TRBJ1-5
CASSEIGTGGRFSNQPQHF
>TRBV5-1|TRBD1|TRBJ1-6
CASSPDRPYNSPLHF
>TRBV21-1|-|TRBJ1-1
CASSNVGSTGTEAFF
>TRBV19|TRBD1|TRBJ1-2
CASSPGGEGGYTF